This T cell receptor (beta chain) stems from a study of cytomegalovirus exposure and HLA in healthy donors. The overall study: Unique TCR beta sequences numbering around 110 million came from 150 million to 200 million T cells in an earlier analysis.

This clone has just one count. Its antigen remains unknown. The CDR3 loop spans 16 amino acids. With 3 bases removed from V and 9 bases from J, the gap between germline ends came to 21 bases. Germline V CDR1 and CDR2: SGHDN, FVKESK. Findings and caveats of the study: Analysis was carried out at a later point, and it linked a missense DCLRE1C variant to TCR beta V- and J-gene trimming. By HLA locus, TCR association rates varied in a later analysis, with DRB1 showing the most and HLA-C the fewest.

This PCR relied on a set of 60 Vbeta primers and 13 Jbeta primers. Sequencing was performed with immunoSEQ multiplex PCR; in TCRdb, only in-frame clones are kept and a portion is missing. Of 90,000 to 140,000 clones listed, about three quarters are singletons. Sequenced material: PBMCs. The chain carries TRBV14 and TRBJ2-1; weak D call: TRBD2 (6 bases). The TCR sequence derives from a woman between 35 and 50 years old in good health and CMV-seropositive. The CDR3 is CASSHSTRSEAGEQFF. As DNA, the CDR3 is TGTGCCAGCAGCCACTCGACTAGGTCGGAGGCGGGTGAGCAGTTCTTC.